Detailed here is one TCR beta chain. Compared with germline, one end of the junction differs, possibly owing to a read error. The entry originates in a study of CD8 T cells in ankylosing spondylitis. TCRdb fed the 5' RACE reads into MiXCR, producing one record per CDR3 protein. Of around 13,000 distinct CDR3 sequences in the sample, approximately 2.8% were seen once. The CDR3 totals 12 residues. Germline CDR1 reads SGDLS; CDR2 reads YYNGEE. This receptor was identified in a male donor with ankylosing spondylitis or in good health (not recorded which). Sequenced input: blood, either unsorted or a sorted T cell fraction (not recorded which). This chain connects TRBV9 to TRBJ2-3; D possibly corresponds to TRBD1 (6 bases). The CDR3 DNA follows: TGTGCCAGCAGCGTTAACAGGGATAGGCAGTATTTT. It specifies CASSVNRDRQYF.